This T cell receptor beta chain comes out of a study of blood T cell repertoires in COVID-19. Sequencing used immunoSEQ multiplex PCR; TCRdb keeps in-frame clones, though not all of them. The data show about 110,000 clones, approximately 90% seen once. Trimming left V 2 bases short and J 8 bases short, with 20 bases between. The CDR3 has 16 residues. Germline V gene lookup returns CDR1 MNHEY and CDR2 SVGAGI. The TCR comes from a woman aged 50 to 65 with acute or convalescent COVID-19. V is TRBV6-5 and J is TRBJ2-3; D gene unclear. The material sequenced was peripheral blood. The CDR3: CASSYETPNESGTQYF. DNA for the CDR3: TGTGCCAGCAGTTACGAGACCCCAAACGAATCGGGTACGCAGTATTTT.